Presented here are 30 T cell receptor beta chains from one specimen sequenced in a study of T-cell memory formation after mild COVID-19. Using its own MiXCR run on the 5' RACE reads, TCRdb lists one record per CDR3 protein. The sample consists of under 250,000 distinct CDR3 sequences, just over 15% of them appearing once. Sample: PBMCs or a T cell subset sorted from them (not recorded which). These receptors were collected from an adult woman who had mild COVID-19 (a few samples of this study predate the infection). Cell type and time point are not known.

V usage is TRBV12-3 or TRBV12-4 and J usage is TRBJ1-2, with a possible D match to TRBD1 (6 bases). The CDR3 runs to 12 residues. V was clipped by 6 bases and J by 13 bases, with 18 bases between them. As DNA, the CDR3 is TGTGCCAGCAGGTCGGGACACCGGGGTTCCACCTTC. This encodes CASRSGHRGSTF.

This sequence joins TRBV7-9 and TRBJ1-1; TRBD1 matches at 10 bases. This CDR3 is built from 18 residues. Germline CDR1 and CDR2: SEHNR and FQNEAQ (reference sequence). Trimming at V came to 1 base and at J to 5 bases, leaving 13 bases not matched to a gene. The CDR3 region has the DNA TGTGCCAGCAGCTTAGACCGGTGGGGGACAGGGGCGCTAACTGAAGCTTTCTTT. Its protein product is CASSLDRWGTGALTEAFF.

The CDR3 loop is CASSQDPDPPSEQYF. CDR3 nucleotides: TGTGCCAGCAGCCAAGATCCAGACCCCCCCTCCGAGCAGTACTTC. The genes are TRBV3-1 and TRBJ2-7; D gene ambiguous. The CDR3 is made up of 15 amino acids. Germline CDR1 and CDR2: LGHDT and YNNKEL (reference sequence). V lost 0 bases, J lost 6 bases, and 15 bases lay in between.

J is TRBJ2-3 and V is TRBV6-6; no definite D call. In germline, CDR1 is MNHNY, CDR2 SVGAGI (reference sequence). V was clipped by 7 bases and J by 0 bases, with 14 bases between them. This CDR3 comprises 15 residues. The CDR3 sequence is CASNPGGWSTDTQYF. CDR3 DNA sequence: TGTGCCAGCAACCCGGGCGGATGGAGCACAGATACGCAGTATTTT.

This clonotype has only a few counts. The chain carries TRBV15 and TRBJ2-1, with 8 bases matching TRBD2. The CDR3 covers 20 residues. V lost 2 bases, J lost 8 bases, and 23 bases stayed unmatched. Germline loops: CDR1 LNHNV, CDR2 YYDKDF (reference sequence). CDR3 amino acids: CATSRTSARGLSGSYYEQFF. CDR3 nucleotides: TGTGCCACCAGCAGAACTTCAGCGAGGGGACTAAGCGGGAGTTATTATGAGCAGTTCTTC.

The rearrangement links TRBV5-4 to TRBJ2-1; either TRBD1 or TRBD2 may fit D (6 bases each). Germline V lookup: CDR1 SGHNT, CDR2 YYREEE (reference sequence). V was shortened by 1 base and J by 9 bases, with 11 bases between the two germline ends. CDR3 length: 13 residues. This CDR3 is CASSLWGAGEQFF. The CDR3 DNA sequence: TGTGCCAGCAGCTTGTGGGGGGCCGGTGAGCAGTTCTTC.

The genes are TRBV12-3 or TRBV12-4 and TRBJ1-1; no definite D call. The CDR3 length is 13 residues. Trimming took off 4 bases at V and 3 bases at J, with 9 bases between the two ends. The CDR3 DNA follows: TGTGCCAGCAGTTCTCGAGGCCACACTGAAGCTTTCTTT. As protein: CASSSRGHTEAFF.

Ten or more counts support this clonotype. The chain couples TRBV7-8 to TRBJ2-1, with a tentative D call TRBD1 (6 bases). In germline, CDR1 is SGHVS, CDR2 FQNEAQ. V lost 2 bases, J lost 6 bases, and 11 bases lay in between. CDR3 length: 14 residues. The CDR3 sequence: CASSLPQGLNEQFF. The CDR3 nucleotides read TGTGCCAGCAGCTTACCGCAGGGGCTCAATGAGCAGTTCTTC.

The rearrangement uses TRBV20-1 and TRBJ2-4, with a weak D call TRBD1 (6 bases). Germline CDR1 DFQATT, CDR2 SNEGSKA (reference sequence). Between the trimmed V and J ends, which lost 1 base and 9 bases, there was a span of 25 bases. The CDR3 loop spans 17 amino acids. CDR3 DNA: TGCAGTGCTAGAGGTGCCTCATTTGGGGGCCAAACGGGCATTCAGTACTTC. This encodes CSARGASFGGQTGIQYF.

This clonotype has just a few counts. The rearrangement joins TRBV14 to TRBJ1-1; D may be TRBD1 (6 bases). The CDR3 length is 13 residues. V was clipped by 3 bases and J by 11 bases, with 16 bases between them. CDR1 is SGHDN and CDR2 is FVKESK in the germline V gene. In DNA form, the CDR3 reads TGTGCCAGCAGCCACCCTACAGGGATCGGCGCTTTCTTT. This codes for CASSHPTGIGAFF.

The rearrangement links TRBV29-1 to TRBJ2-7; a weak D match, TRBD1 (6 bases). The germline V and J ends were trimmed by 4 bases and 2 bases, with 15 bases remaining between them. The germline V gene encodes CDR1 SQVTM and CDR2 ANQGSEA. CDR3 length: 14 amino acids. The CDR3 is CSVGRAGVPYEQYF. Here the CDR3 DNA reads TGCAGCGTTGGAAGGGCAGGGGTTCCCTACGAGCAGTACTTC.

This clonotype has a handful of counts. Here the CDR3 reads CSALSGGETQYF. Here the CDR3 DNA reads TGCAGTGCCTTAAGCGGGGGGGAGACCCAGTACTTC. The chain recombines TRBV20-1 with TRBJ2-5; TRBD2 aligns across 9 bases. Per the germline V gene, CDR1 is DFQATT and CDR2 is SNEGSKA (reference sequence). V shed 6 bases and J 5 bases; nucleotides not matched to a gene: 4. The CDR3 sequence is 12 residues long.

This clonotype was seen once. This rearrangement joins TRBV7-2 to TRBJ2-6; D gene ambiguous. CDR1 SGHTA and CDR2 FQGNSA come from the germline V gene. The V end lost 9 bases, the J end lost 6 bases, and 15 bases lay between the germline ends. CDR3 length equals 14 residues. This CDR3 is CASQSQTAANVLTF. CDR3 nucleotides: TGTGCCAGTCAAAGTCAGACGGCGGCCAACGTCCTGACTTTC.

The rearrangement joins TRBV20-1 to TRBJ2-3; no clear D. The CDR3 contains 10 residues. CDR1 is DFQATT, CDR2 SNEGSKA, per germline (reference sequence). Trimming stripped 6 bases from V and 8 bases from J, with 9 bases between. As DNA, the CDR3 is TGCAGTGCCGAGCGAGTTACGCAGTATTTT. Amino acid sequence: CSAERVTQYF.

The chain is built from TRBV4-1 and TRBJ1-1; D remains ambiguous. There are 13 residues in the CDR3. Trimming took 0 bases from V and 3 from J, leaving 5 bases between them. Germline CDR1 and CDR2: MGHRA and YSYEKL. In DNA, the CDR3 is TGCGCCAGCAGCCAAGATTTGGACACTGAAGCTTTCTTT. Amino acids: CASSQDLDTEAFF.

This clonotype was observed a few times. The chain carries TRBV27 and TRBJ1-1; 8 bases are shared with TRBD1. The CDR3 contains 15 residues. The ends lost 3 bases at V and 7 bases at J; junction bases unmatched: 10. Germline V gives CDR1 MNHEY, CDR2 SMNVEV (reference sequence). CDR3 nucleotide sequence: TGTGCCAGCAGTTTGCAGGGGGCCCTGAAGAGTGAAGCTTTCTTT. Its protein product is CASSLQGALKSEAFF.

The rearrangement links TRBV7-6 to TRBJ2-3, with 9 bases lining up with TRBD2. With V trimmed by 7 bases and J by 2 bases, 10 bases remained unmatched. CDR1 and CDR2 (germline): SGHVS, FNYEAQ. This CDR3 is built from 16 residues. CDR3 amino acids: CASTLQSGGFTDTQYF. The CDR3 DNA is TGTGCCAGCACCCTTCAAAGCGGGGGGTTCACAGATACGCAGTATTTT.

The chain combines TRBV6-1 with TRBJ1-1; 9 bases line up with TRBD1. Germline V gene data show CDR1 as MNHNS and CDR2 as SASEGT. CDR3 size: 17 residues. Trimming cost V 3 bases and J 4 bases; bases outside gene matches: 12. The chain's CDR3 is CASSENRGLPLTTEAFF. The CDR3 region has the DNA TGTGCCAGCAGTGAGAACAGGGGGCTCCCTCTTACCACTGAAGCTTTCTTT.

This clonotype has only a few counts. The junction departs from germline at one end; a sequencing error may be responsible. The V gene is TRBV7-9, the J gene TRBJ1-2, with a tentative D call TRBD1 (6 bases). The germline V gene encodes CDR1 SEHNR and CDR2 FQNEAQ (reference sequence). The CDR3 covers 12 residues. Here the CDR3 DNA reads TGTGCCAGCAACTTAGGGGGCTATGGCTACACCTTC. Translating gives CASNLGGYGYTF.

The chain is built from TRBV6-5 and TRBJ2-7, with TRBD1 as a possible D gene (6 bases). The CDR3 runs to 12 residues. Trimming pared 11 bases from V and 2 bases from J, leaving 13 bases between. Germline lookup yields CDR1 MNHEY and CDR2 SVGAGI. CDR3 amino acids: CAAWDIPYEQYF. CDR3 nucleotide sequence: TGTGCCGCATGGGACATTCCCTACGAGCAGTACTTC.

The chain is built from TRBV7-2 and TRBJ2-5; D call uncertain. Germline values: CDR1 SGHTA, CDR2 FQGNSA. The CDR3 is 15 residues long. V was shortened by 2 bases and J by 2 bases, with 12 bases between the two germline ends. Here the CDR3 reads CASSLQYERQETQYF. In nucleotides, the CDR3 is TGTGCCAGCAGCTTACAGTACGAGAGACAAGAGACCCAGTACTTC.

In its sample, this clonotype was seen a few times. This sequence joins TRBV11-2 and TRBJ2-2; unclear D gene. Trimming cost V 1 base and J 1 base, with 7 bases left between them. The CDR3 is 15 amino acids. CDR1 is SGHAT and CDR2 is FQNNGV in the germline V gene. The CDR3 region has the DNA TGTGCCAGCAGCTTAGGAAACCAGAACACCGGGGAGCTGTTTTTT. Translated: CASSLGNQNTGELFF.

The CDR3 region is CAWRSSGNTIYF. In nucleotides, the CDR3 is TGTGCCTGGAGGAGCTCTGGAAACACCATATATTTT. The V gene is TRBV30, the J gene TRBJ1-3; no clear D gene. The CDR3 covers 12 residues. The germline V and J ends were trimmed by 3 bases and 0 bases, with 3 bases remaining between them. Per germline, CDR1 GTSNPN and CDR2 SVGIG (reference sequence).

This clonotype has only a few counts. The rearrangement uses TRBV28 and TRBJ1-1; TRBD1 aligns across 7 bases. Germline trimming cut 6 bases from V and 0 bases from J; bases unmatched to any gene: 4. The V gene's germline CDR1 is MDHEN and CDR2 SYDVKM. The CDR3 is 14 residues long. This CDR3 is CASRPTGVNTEAFF. As DNA, the CDR3 is TGTGCCAGCAGACCCACAGGGGTGAACACTGAAGCTTTCTTT.

V usage is TRBV12-3 or TRBV12-4 and J usage is TRBJ2-7; maybe TRBD1 (6 bases). The length of the CDR3 is 14 residues. V shed 5 bases and J shed 4 bases, with 15 bases lying between them. CDR3 DNA sequence: TGTGCCAGCAGTCAGGGGCTACTTATTTACGAGCAGTACTTC. Its translation is CASSQGLLIYEQYF.

V and J are TRBV14 and TRBJ2-7; D is uncertain. CDR3 length equals 14 residues. V was trimmed by 3 bases and J by 3 bases, leaving 12 bases between them. Germline V CDR1 and CDR2: SGHDN, FVKESK. CDR3 nucleotides: TGTGCCAGCAGCCACCTAACCCAACACTACGAGCAGTACTTC. Residues: CASSHLTQHYEQYF.

V is TRBV4-1 and J is TRBJ2-5, with TRBD2 matching over 9 bases. Germline V gene data show CDR1 as MGHRA and CDR2 as YSYEKL. This CDR3 contains 15 residues. V lost 1 base and J lost 5; bases outside the gene matches: 5. As DNA, the CDR3 is TGCGCCAGCAGCCAAGCGGGACTAGCCCCCGAGACCCAGTACTTC. Its translation is CASSQAGLAPETQYF.

V and J are TRBV20-1 and TRBJ2-3; D unclear. Deletions cut 3 bases from V and 3 bases from J, with 10 bases between. Germline V gene data show CDR1 as DFQATT and CDR2 as SNEGSKA (reference sequence). CDR3 length: 13 residues. The CDR3 loop is CSARLVKTDTQYF. CDR3 in DNA: TGCAGTGCTAGGCTAGTTAAGACAGATACGCAGTATTTT.

The chain is built from TRBV5-1 and TRBJ2-1, with 8 bases identical to TRBD1. V lost 4 bases to trimming and J lost 2 bases; unmatched junction nucleotides: 11. The germline V gene encodes CDR1 SGHRS and CDR2 YFSETQ. The CDR3 totals 17 residues. In nucleotides, the CDR3 is TGCGCCAGCAGCCCCGGGACAGGACAGATTCCCTACAATGAGCAGTTCTTC. This encodes CASSPGTGQIPYNEQFF.

This clonotype was counted between two and nine times. This chain connects TRBV21-1 to TRBJ2-2; the table calls TRBD2, which could not be checked here. TRBV21-1 is designated a pseudogene. The CDR3 sequence is 20 residues long. CDR3 coding DNA: TGTGCCAGCAGCAAAACAGAGCGGCTAGCGGGAGGAAGGAACACCGGGGAGCTGTTTTTT. As protein: CASSKTERLAGGRNTGELFF.